The 28 T cell receptor beta chains given below trace back to one sample, sequenced in a study of CD8 T cells in Susac syndrome. An amount of RNA that ranged from roughly 0.5 to 1 ug was reverse transcribed with random hexamers. TCRdb independently ran MiXCR on the immunoSEQ multiplex PCR reads; one entry per CDR3 protein. The data show around 81,000 distinct CDR3 sequences, 94% seen once. Material for sequencing was CD8+ T cells from PBMCs. These receptors originate from a human donor with Susac syndrome.

Comment on this clonotype: No conserved phenylalanine or tryptophan ends this CDR3, so it is likely a read error. This chain connects TRBV7-9 to TRBJ2-7; TRBD1 matches at 7 bases. Germline-derived CDR1 and CDR2 are SEHNR and FQNEAQ (reference sequence). V lost 2 bases to trimming and J lost 5 bases; unmatched junction nucleotides: 6. The CDR3 loop spans 14 amino acids. CDR3 bases: TGTGCCAGCAGCTTAAGGGACAGCTTCCACGAGCAGTACTCC. This sequence encodes CASSLRDSFHEQYS.

The rearrangement joins TRBV9 to TRBJ1-4; 8 bases align to TRBD1. The germline CDR1 and CDR2 sequences are SGDLS and YYNGEE. V was pared by 4 bases and J by 2 bases, with 7 bases of the junction left unmatched. The CDR3 is made up of 16 amino acids. CDR3 protein: CASSLDRGWTNEKLFF. The CDR3, as DNA: TGTGCCAGCAGCCTTGACAGGGGTTGGACTAATGAAAAACTGTTTTTT.

This chain connects TRBV2 to TRBJ2-3, with 9 bases aligning to TRBD2. V gave up 4 bases and J gave up 0 bases; unmatched junction bases: 2. From germline, CDR1 is SNHLY and CDR2 FYNNEI. The CDR3 covers 15 residues. CDR3 DNA: TGTGCCAGCAGTGGCCTAGCGGGAAGCACAGATACGCAGTATTTT. Translating it yields CASSGLAGSTDTQYF.

This chain links TRBV20-1 with TRBJ2-7; possible D gene TRBD2, 6 bases. Germline V CDR1 and CDR2: DFQATT, SNEGSKA (reference sequence). The V end lost 5 bases, the J end lost 1 base, and 12 bases lay between the germline ends. This CDR3 contains 13 residues. In nucleotides, the CDR3 is TGCAGTGCTCCCGATGGGGGGTCCTACGAGCAGTACTTC. Amino acid sequence: CSAPDGGSYEQYF.

V is TRBV24-1 and J is TRBJ2-1; 8 nucleotides agree with TRBD2. The V and J ends lost 9 bases and 7 bases, in that order; junction bases with no gene match: 10. This CDR3 is built from 14 residues. CDR1 KGHDR and CDR2 SFDVKD come from the germline V gene. CDR3 protein: CATERAGGSNEQFF. CDR3 coding DNA: TGTGCCACCGAGCGCGCGGGAGGATCAAATGAGCAGTTCTTC.

V is TRBV4-1 and J is TRBJ1-5, with D possibly TRBD1 on 6 matching bases. CDR3 size: 16 residues. Germline V gene data show CDR1 as MGHRA and CDR2 as YSYEKL. The V end lost 4 bases, the J end lost 0 bases, and 13 bases lay between the germline ends. The CDR3, as DNA: TGCGCCAGCAGCCGGGGGCCCGGGAGTAGCAATCAGCCCCAGCATTTT. Protein sequence: CASSRGPGSSNQPQHF.

V usage is TRBV20-1 and J usage is TRBJ2-1; D unclear. Trimming took off 3 bases at V and 0 bases at J, with 15 bases between the two ends. Germline assignment: CDR1 DFQATT and CDR2 SNEGSKA (reference sequence). CDR3 size: 16 residues. CDR3 residues: CSARDLSGPSYNEQFF. CDR3 DNA: TGCAGTGCTAGGGACCTAAGTGGCCCCTCCTACAATGAGCAGTTCTTC.

The rearrangement joins TRBV12-5 to TRBJ1-5; TRBD1 agrees at 11 bases. The CDR3 consists of 17 residues. Germline loops: CDR1 LGHNT, CDR2 FRNRAP. Unmatched junction bases numbered 6, after V lost 5 bases and J lost 0 bases. The CDR3 reads CASGQPGQGVSNQPQHF. In DNA, the CDR3 is TGTGCTAGTGGTCAACCGGGACAGGGGGTTAGCAATCAGCCCCAGCATTTT.

The V gene is TRBV6-6, the J gene TRBJ2-1; TRBD1 agrees at 8 bases. The ends lost 0 bases at V and 4 bases at J; junction bases unmatched: 5. From germline, CDR1 is MNHNY and CDR2 SVGAGI (reference sequence). The CDR3 loop spans 16 amino acids. DNA for the CDR3: TGTGCCAGCAGTTACTCCACCGACAGGGGTTACAATGAGCAGTTCTTC. This codes for CASSYSTDRGYNEQFF.

The CDR3 loop reads CASSPGTGGYNEQFF. Here the CDR3 DNA reads TGTGCCAGCAGCCCCGGGACAGGGGGCTACAATGAGCAGTTCTTC. The rearrangement links TRBV4-2 to TRBJ2-1, with 11 positions matching TRBD1. Germline CDR1 and CDR2: LGHNA and YNFKEQ. This CDR3 is 15 amino acids long. V was pared by 4 bases and J by 3 bases, with 2 bases of the junction left unmatched.

The V gene is TRBV6-5, the J gene TRBJ2-1, with D unresolved. Germline V gene data show CDR1 as MNHEY and CDR2 as SVGAGI. The CDR3 contains 13 residues. The ends were cut back, 4 bases at V and 5 bases at J, with 9 bases in the middle. The CDR3 region is CASSWLIHNEQFF. CDR3 coding DNA: TGTGCCAGCAGTTGGTTGATCCACAATGAGCAGTTCTTC.

The chain carries TRBV2 and TRBJ2-1, with TRBD2 identical over 8 bases. Germline assignment: CDR1 SNHLY and CDR2 FYNNEI. J gave up 7 bases and V 6 bases, and 8 bases lay outside the gene matches. There are 14 residues in the CDR3. The CDR3: CASRTSGSRNEQFF. In DNA, the CDR3 is TGTGCCAGCAGAACAAGCGGGAGTCGGAATGAGCAGTTCTTC.

V gene TRBV28 combines with J gene TRBJ2-2; 7 bases line up with TRBD2. The CDR3 length is 14 residues. The trim removed 6 bases at V and 6 bases at J, leaving 7 bases unmatched. Germline values: CDR1 MDHEN, CDR2 SYDVKM. The CDR3 region is CASSPGGRAGELFF. CDR3 nucleotides: TGTGCCAGCAGCCCGGGTGGGAGGGCCGGGGAGCTGTTTTTT.

The chain links TRBV7-8 to TRBJ2-7; possibly TRBD2 for D (5 bases). The CDR3 length is 13 residues. V was trimmed by 5 bases and J by 6 bases, leaving 14 bases between them. CDR1 SGHVS and CDR2 FQNEAQ come from the germline V gene. CDR3 nucleotides: TGTGCCAGCAGCGGGGTAACTAGTATCGAGCAGTACTTC. Residues: CASSGVTSIEQYF.

This chain connects TRBV4-2 to TRBJ1-1; 8 bases line up with TRBD1. Trimming removed 2 bases from V and 1 base from J; junction bases left unmatched: 12. The germline CDR1 and CDR2 sequences are LGHNA and YNFKEQ. The CDR3 contains 18 residues. The CDR3 region has the DNA TGTGCCAGCAGCCAATCACTCCCGACCGGGACAGGGAACACTGAAGCTTTCTTT. This encodes CASSQSLPTGTGNTEAFF.

The chain recombines TRBV29-1 with TRBJ2-7, with TRBD2 identical over 8 bases. The CDR3 loop spans 12 amino acids. With V trimmed by 4 bases and J by 4 bases, 3 bases remained unmatched. Germline V CDR1 and CDR2: SQVTM, ANQGSEA. CDR3 bases: TGCAGCGTTGTGATAGCGGGATACGAGCAGTACTTC. Amino acids: CSVVIAGYEQYF.

The genes are TRBV5-6 and TRBJ2-1; D is uncertain. V was pared by 2 bases and J by 5 bases, with 8 bases between. The CDR3 is made up of 13 amino acids. Germline lookup yields CDR1 SGHDT and CDR2 YYEEEE. The CDR3 reads CASSLGPNNEQFF. CDR3 in DNA: TGTGCCAGCAGCTTAGGGCCCAACAATGAGCAGTTCTTC.

The chain couples TRBV20-1 to TRBJ2-7; 13 bases are shared with TRBD2. V gave up 6 bases and J gave up 2 bases; unmatched junction bases: 13. The germline CDR1 and CDR2 sequences are DFQATT and SNEGSKA (reference sequence). The CDR3 is 17 amino acids. In DNA form, the CDR3 reads TGCAGTGCCACTACCACCTGGACTAGCGGGGGCGCCTACGAGCAGTACTTC. This sequence encodes CSATTTWTSGGAYEQYF.

This clonotype showed up just once. V usage is TRBV5-6 and J usage is TRBJ1-1; 9 bases are shared with TRBD1. The V and J ends lost 4 bases and 4 bases, in that order; junction bases with no gene match: 5. The CDR3 length is 14 residues. Per germline, CDR1 SGHDT and CDR2 YYEEEE. CDR3: CASSPQGAITEAFF. The CDR3 DNA follows: TGTGCCAGCAGCCCACAGGGGGCTATCACTGAAGCTTTCTTT.

This clonotype has only one observation. The CDR3 loop is CASSLEQAYEQYF. CDR3 DNA: TGCGCCAGCAGCTTGGAACAGGCCTACGAGCAGTACTTC. This chain uses TRBV5-1 with TRBJ2-7, with D perhaps TRBD1 (5 bases). The germline V gene encodes CDR1 SGHRS and CDR2 YFSETQ. The germline V and J ends were trimmed by 0 bases and 2 bases, with 6 bases remaining between them. This CDR3 has 13 amino acids.

V gene TRBV5-6 combines with J gene TRBJ2-1; no firm D call. This CDR3 has 12 residues. The germline V gene encodes CDR1 SGHDT and CDR2 YYEEEE. V lost 0 bases to trimming and J lost 7 bases, with 5 bases between them. As DNA, the CDR3 is TGTGCCAGCAGCTTGGTTACTAATGAGCAGTTCTTC. Amino acid sequence: CASSLVTNEQFF.

In this sample, this clonotype turned up once. The chain couples TRBV12-3 or TRBV12-4 to TRBJ2-2; D call uncertain. This CDR3 is 14 amino acids long. The V end lost 3 bases, the J end lost 1 base, and 6 bases lay between the germline ends. The CDR3 protein is CASSFAGNTGELFF. The CDR3 DNA is TGTGCCAGCAGTTTCGCAGGGAACACCGGGGAGCTGTTTTTT.

The CDR3 protein is CSVGVAGELFF. The CDR3 DNA follows: TGCAGCGTTGGCGTTGCCGGGGAGCTGTTTTTT. This rearrangement joins TRBV29-1 to TRBJ2-2; D uncertain. The CDR3 sequence is 11 residues long. From germline, CDR1 is SQVTM and CDR2 ANQGSEA. The V and J ends lost 4 bases and 6 bases respectively, with 6 bases between them.

The chain combines TRBV7-6 with TRBJ2-6, with D possibly matching TRBD1 (6 bases). V lost 7 bases to trimming and J lost 0 bases, with 13 bases between them. The CDR3 sequence is 16 residues long. The germline V gene has CDR1 SGHVS and CDR2 FNYEAQ. For the CDR3, the DNA is TGTGCCAGCACCGACAGGAAGAGCTCTGGGGCCAACGTCCTGACTTTC. It is translated as CASTDRKSSGANVLTF. The full variable domain, in which reference TRBV7-6 and TRBJ2-6 provide the parts outside the CDR3, is GAGVSQSPRYKVTKRGQDVALRCDPISGHVSLYWYRQALGQGPEFLTYFNYEAQQDKSGLPNDRFSAERPEGSISTLTIQRTEQRDSAMYRCASTDRKSSGANVLTFGAGSRLTVL.

V gene TRBV12-5 combines with J gene TRBJ2-3; D is unclear. Germline V gene lookup returns CDR1 LGHNT and CDR2 FRNRAP. CDR3 size: 15 residues. V lost 2 bases, J lost 1 base, and 10 bases lay in between. The CDR3 DNA sequence: TGTGCTAGTGGTTTGTCTACGTGGGGCACAGATACGCAGTATTTT. As protein: CASGLSTWGTDTQYF.

This chain links TRBV3-1 with TRBJ2-7; 11 nucleotides align to TRBD1. The junction had 3 bases not matched to a gene; V was cut back by 5 bases and J by 6 bases. The CDR3 has 13 residues. CDR1 and CDR2 (germline): LGHDT, YNNKEL (reference sequence). CDR3 sequence: CASSSGQGAEQYF. The CDR3 bases are TGTGCCAGCAGCTCCGGACAGGGGGCCGAGCAGTACTTC.

This chain links TRBV18 with TRBJ1-2; D might be TRBD1 (5 bases). The CDR3 is 15 residues long. Germline loops: CDR1 KGHSH, CDR2 LQKENI. V shed 0 bases and J shed 4 bases, with 12 bases lying between them. Written as DNA, the CDR3 is TGTGCCAGCTCACCACCAAGGGGTCTGGGCTATGGCTACACCTTC. It codes for CASSPPRGLGYGYTF.

The chain couples TRBV29-1 to TRBJ2-1; 11 bases are shared with TRBD2. The germline V gene has CDR1 SQVTM and CDR2 ANQGSEA. This CDR3 comprises 15 residues. The J segment lost 6 bases and the V segment lost 4 bases, leaving 8 bases of the junction unmatched. The CDR3 DNA follows: TGCAGCGTTGCTTCCGGGACTAGCGGCCTCAATGAGCAGTTCTTC. It is translated as CSVASGTSGLNEQFF.